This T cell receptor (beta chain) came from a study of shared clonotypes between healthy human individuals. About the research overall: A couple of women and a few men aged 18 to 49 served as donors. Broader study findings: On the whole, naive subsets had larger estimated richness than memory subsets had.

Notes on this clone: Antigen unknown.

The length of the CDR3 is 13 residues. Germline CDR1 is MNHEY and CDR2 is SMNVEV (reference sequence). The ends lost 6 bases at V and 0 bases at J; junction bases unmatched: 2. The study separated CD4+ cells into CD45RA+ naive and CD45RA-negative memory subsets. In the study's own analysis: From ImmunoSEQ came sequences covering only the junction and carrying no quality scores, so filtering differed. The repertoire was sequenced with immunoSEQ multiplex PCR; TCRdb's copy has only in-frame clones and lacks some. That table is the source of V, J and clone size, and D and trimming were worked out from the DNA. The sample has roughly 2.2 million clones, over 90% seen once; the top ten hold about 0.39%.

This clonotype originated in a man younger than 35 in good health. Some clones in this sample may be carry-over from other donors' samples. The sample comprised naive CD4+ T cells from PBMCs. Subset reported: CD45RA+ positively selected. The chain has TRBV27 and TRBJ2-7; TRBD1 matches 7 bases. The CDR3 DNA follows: TGTGCCAGCAGACAGGGGCCCTCCTACGAGCAGTACTTC. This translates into CASRQGPSYEQYF.